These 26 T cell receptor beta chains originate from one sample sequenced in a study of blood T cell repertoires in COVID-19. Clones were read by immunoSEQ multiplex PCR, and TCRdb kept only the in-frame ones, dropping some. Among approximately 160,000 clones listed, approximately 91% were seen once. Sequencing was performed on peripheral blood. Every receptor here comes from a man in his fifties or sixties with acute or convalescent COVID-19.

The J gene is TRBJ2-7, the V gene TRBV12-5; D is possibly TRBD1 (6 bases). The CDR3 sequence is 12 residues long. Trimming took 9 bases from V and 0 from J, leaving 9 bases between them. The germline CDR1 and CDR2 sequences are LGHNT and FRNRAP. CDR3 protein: CASHRASYEQYF. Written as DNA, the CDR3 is TGTGCTAGCCACAGGGCCTCCTACGAGCAGTACTTC.

The CDR3: CASSPTSGTYNEQFF. The CDR3 nucleotides read TGTGCCAGCAGCCCCACTAGCGGGACATACAATGAGCAGTTCTTC. The chain couples TRBV3-1 (or the pseudogene TRBV3-2) to TRBJ2-1; 10 bases fit TRBD2. The junction had 4 bases not matched to a gene; V was cut back by 4 bases and J by 4 bases. Per germline, CDR1 LGHDT and CDR2 YNNKEL (reference sequence). This CDR3 region has 15 residues.

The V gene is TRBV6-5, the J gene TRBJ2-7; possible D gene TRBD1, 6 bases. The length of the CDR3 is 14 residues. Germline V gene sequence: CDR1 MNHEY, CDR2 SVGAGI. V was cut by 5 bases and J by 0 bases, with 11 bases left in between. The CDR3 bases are TGTGCCAGCAGTAACCCAGGGGACTCCTACGAGCAGTACTTC. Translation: CASSNPGDSYEQYF.

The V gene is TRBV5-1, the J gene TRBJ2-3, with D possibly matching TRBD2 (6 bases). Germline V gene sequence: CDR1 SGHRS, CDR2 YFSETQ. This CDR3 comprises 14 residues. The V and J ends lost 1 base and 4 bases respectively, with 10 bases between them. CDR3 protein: CASSLRDWSDTQYF. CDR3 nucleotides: TGCGCCAGCAGCTTGCGGGACTGGTCAGATACGCAGTATTTT.

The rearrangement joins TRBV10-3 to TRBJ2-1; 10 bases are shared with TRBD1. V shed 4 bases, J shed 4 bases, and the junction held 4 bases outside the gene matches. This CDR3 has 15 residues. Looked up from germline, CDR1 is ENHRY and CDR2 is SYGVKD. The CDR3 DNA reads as TGTGCCATCAGTGTAGGGACAGGGGCATACAATGAGCAGTTCTTC. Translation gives CAISVGTGAYNEQFF.

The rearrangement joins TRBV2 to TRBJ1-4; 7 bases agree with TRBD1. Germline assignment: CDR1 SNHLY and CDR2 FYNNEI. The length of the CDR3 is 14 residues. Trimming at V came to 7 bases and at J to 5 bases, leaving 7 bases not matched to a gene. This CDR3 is CASKGTALNEKLFF. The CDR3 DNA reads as TGTGCCAGCAAGGGGACAGCCCTAAATGAAAAACTGTTTTTT.

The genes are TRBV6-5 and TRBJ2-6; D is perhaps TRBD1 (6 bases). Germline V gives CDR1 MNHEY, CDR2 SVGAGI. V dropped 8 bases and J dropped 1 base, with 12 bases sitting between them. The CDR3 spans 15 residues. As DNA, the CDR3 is TGTGCCAGCGGGGGCGTTGCTTCTGGGGCCAACGTCCTGACTTTC. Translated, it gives CASGGVASGANVLTF.

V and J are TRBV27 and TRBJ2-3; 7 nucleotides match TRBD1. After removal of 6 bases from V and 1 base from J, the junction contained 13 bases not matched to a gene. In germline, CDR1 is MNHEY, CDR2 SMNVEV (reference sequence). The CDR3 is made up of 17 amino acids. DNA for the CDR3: TGTGCCAGCAGGGCGACAGGGTTGGTGGTCGGCACAGATACGCAGTATTTT. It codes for CASRATGLVVGTDTQYF.

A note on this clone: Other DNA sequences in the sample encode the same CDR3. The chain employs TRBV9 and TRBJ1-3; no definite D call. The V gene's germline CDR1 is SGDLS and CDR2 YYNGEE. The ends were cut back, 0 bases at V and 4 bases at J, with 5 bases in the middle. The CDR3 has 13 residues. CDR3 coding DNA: TGTGCCAGCAGCGTAGACAGCGGAAACACCATATATTTT. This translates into CASSVDSGNTIYF.

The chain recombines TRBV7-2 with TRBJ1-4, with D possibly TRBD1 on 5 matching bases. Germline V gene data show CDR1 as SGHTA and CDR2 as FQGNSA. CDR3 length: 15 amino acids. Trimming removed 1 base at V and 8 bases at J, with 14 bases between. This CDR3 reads CASSLVQGAWEKLFF. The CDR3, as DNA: TGTGCCAGCAGCTTAGTTCAGGGCGCGTGGGAAAAACTGTTTTTT.

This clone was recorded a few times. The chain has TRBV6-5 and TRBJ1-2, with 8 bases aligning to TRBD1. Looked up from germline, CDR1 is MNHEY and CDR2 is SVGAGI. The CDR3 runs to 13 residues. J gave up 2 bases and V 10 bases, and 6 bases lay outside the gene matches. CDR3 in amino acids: CATRTGRNYGYTF. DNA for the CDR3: TGTGCCACCCGGACAGGGCGGAACTATGGCTACACCTTC.

The CDR3 sequence: CASSPQGLAGANTQYF. DNA for the CDR3: TGTGCCAGCAGCCCCCAGGGACTAGCGGGAGCGAATACGCAGTATTTT. The J gene is TRBJ2-3, the V gene TRBV7-3; 14 nucleotides align to TRBD2. Unmatched junction bases numbered 8, after V lost 5 bases and J lost 7 bases. This CDR3 spans 16 amino acids. Germline CDR1 and CDR2: SGHTA and FQGTGA. The entire variable domain, with the rest obtained from reference TRBV7-3 and TRBJ2-3, is as follows: GAGVSQTPSNKVTEKGKYVELRCDPISGHTALYWYRQSLGQGPEFLIYFQGTGAADDSGLPNDRFFAVRPEGSVSTLKIQRTERGDSAVYLCASSPQGLAGANTQYFGPGTRLTVL.

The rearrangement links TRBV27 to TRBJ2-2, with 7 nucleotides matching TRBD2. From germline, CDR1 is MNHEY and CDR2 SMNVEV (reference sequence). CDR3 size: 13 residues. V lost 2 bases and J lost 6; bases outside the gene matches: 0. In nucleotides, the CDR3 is TGTGCCAGCAGTTTAGGGGGGGCCGGGGAGCTGTTTTTT. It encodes CASSLGGAGELFF.

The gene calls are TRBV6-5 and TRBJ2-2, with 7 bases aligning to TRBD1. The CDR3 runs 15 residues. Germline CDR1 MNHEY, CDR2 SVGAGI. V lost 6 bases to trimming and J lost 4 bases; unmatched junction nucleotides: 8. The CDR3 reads CASSHWDRATGELFF. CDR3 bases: TGTGCCAGCAGCCATTGGGACAGAGCCACCGGGGAGCTGTTTTTT.

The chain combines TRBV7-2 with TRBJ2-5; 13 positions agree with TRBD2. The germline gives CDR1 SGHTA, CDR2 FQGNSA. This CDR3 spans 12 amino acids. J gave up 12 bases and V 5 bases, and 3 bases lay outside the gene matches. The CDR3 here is CASSLGLAGKYF. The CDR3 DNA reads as TGTGCCAGCAGCCTGGGACTAGCGGGAAAGTACTTC.

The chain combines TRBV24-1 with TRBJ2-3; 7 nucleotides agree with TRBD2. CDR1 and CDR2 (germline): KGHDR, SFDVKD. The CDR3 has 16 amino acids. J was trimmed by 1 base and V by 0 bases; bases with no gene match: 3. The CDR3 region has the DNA TGTGCCACCAGTGATTTGAGGAGCGGGGGCACAGATACGCAGTATTTT. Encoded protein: CATSDLRSGGTDTQYF.

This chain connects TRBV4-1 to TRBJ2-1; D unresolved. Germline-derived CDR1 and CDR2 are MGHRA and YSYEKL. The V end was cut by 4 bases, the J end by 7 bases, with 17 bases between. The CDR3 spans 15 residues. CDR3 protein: CASSPRDWYGNEQFF. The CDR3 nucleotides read TGCGCCAGCAGCCCCCGCGACTGGTATGGAAATGAGCAGTTCTTC.

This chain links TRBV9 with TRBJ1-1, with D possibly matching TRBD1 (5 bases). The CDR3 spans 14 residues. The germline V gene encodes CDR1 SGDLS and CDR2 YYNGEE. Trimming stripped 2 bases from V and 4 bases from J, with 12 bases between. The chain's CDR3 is CASSVSSGGTEAFF. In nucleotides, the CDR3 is TGTGCCAGCAGCGTTAGTTCGGGGGGCACTGAAGCTTTCTTT.

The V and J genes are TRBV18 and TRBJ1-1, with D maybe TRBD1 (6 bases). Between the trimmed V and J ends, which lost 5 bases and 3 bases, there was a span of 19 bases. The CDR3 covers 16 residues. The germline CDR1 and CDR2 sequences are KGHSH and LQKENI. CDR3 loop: CASSTSNRGAYTEAFF. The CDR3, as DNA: TGTGCCAGCTCAACCAGCAACCGGGGGGCTTACACTGAAGCTTTCTTT. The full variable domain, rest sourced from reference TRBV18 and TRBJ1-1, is NAGVMQNPRHLVRRRGQEARLRCSPMKGHSHVYWYRQLPEEGLKFMVYLQKENIIDESGMPKERFSAEFPKEGPSILRIQQVVRGDSAAYFCASSTSNRGAYTEAFFGQGTRLTVV.

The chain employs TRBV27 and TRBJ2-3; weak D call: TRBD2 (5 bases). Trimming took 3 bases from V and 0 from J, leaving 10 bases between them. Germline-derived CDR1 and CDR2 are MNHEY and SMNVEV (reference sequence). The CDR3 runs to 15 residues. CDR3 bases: TGTGCCAGCAGTTTCGGGGTAGTTAGCACAGATACGCAGTATTTT. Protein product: CASSFGVVSTDTQYF.

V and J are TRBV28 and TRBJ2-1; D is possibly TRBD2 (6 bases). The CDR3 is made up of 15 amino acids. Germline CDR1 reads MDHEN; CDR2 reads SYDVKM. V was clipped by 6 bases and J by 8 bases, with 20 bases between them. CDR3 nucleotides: TGTGCCAGCAGAGGACGGGACTCCTATGTCGATGAGCAGTTCTTC. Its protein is CASRGRDSYVDEQFF.

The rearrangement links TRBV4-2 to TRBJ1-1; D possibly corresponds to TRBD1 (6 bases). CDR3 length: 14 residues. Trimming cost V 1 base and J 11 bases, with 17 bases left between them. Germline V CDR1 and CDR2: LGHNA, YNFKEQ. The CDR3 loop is CASSQAQGTAQAFF. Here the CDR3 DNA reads TGTGCCAGCAGCCAAGCCCAGGGGACGGCGCAGGCTTTCTTT.

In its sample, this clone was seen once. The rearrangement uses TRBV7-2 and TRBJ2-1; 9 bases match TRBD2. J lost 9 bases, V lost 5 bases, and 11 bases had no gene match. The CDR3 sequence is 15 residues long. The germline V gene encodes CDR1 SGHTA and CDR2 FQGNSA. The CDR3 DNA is TGTGCCAGCAGCCCGCCTTTGGGACTAGCATTTGAGCAGTTCTTC. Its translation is CASSPPLGLAFEQFF.

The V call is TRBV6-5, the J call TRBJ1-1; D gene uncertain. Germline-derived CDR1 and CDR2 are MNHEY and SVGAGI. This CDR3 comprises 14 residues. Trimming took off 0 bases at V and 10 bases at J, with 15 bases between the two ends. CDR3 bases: TGTGCCAGCAGTTACTCGTATAGACTTGAGGGAGCTTTCTTT. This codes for CASSYSYRLEGAFF.

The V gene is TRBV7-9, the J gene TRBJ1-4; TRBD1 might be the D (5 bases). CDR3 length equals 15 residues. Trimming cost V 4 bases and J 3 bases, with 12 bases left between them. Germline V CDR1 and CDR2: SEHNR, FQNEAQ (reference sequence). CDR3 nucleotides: TGTGCCAGCAGCTACGACAGAAACCCTAATGAAAAACTGTTTTTT. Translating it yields CASSYDRNPNEKLFF. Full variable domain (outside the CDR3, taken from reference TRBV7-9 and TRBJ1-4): DTGVSQNPRHKITKRGQNVTFRCDPISEHNRLYWYRQTLGQGPEFLTYFQNEAQLEKSRLLSDRFSAERPKGSFSTLEIQRTEQGDSAMYLCASSYDRNPNEKLFFGSGTQLSVL.

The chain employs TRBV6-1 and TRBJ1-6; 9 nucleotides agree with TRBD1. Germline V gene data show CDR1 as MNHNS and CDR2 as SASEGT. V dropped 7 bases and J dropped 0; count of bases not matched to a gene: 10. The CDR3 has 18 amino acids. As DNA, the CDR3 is TGTGCCAGCACTGAGGGGACAGGGATAAGCTCCTATAATTCACCCCTCCACTTT. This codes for CASTEGTGISSYNSPLHF.